This T cell receptor (beta chain) was sequenced in a study of T cells in tumors after PD-1 blockade. The CDR3 runs to 13 residues. Germline loops: CDR1 SGHRS, CDR2 YFSETQ. V shed 3 bases and J shed 3 bases, with 6 bases lying between them. This clone has only a few counts. Generated by immunoSEQ multiplex PCR, the TCRdb table keeps only in-frame clones and is missing some. This table holds around 35,000 clones, 73% found once. This clonotype originated in a human donor with basal cell carcinoma. This material consisted of PBMCs, taken after anti-PD-1 treatment. V is TRBV5-1 and J is TRBJ2-2; D unclear. CDR3 sequence reads: CASSWLYTGELFF. The CDR3 coding sequence is TGCGCCAGCAGCTGGTTATACACCGGGGAGCTGTTTTTT. Based on the CDR3 plus reference TRBV5-1 and TRBJ2-2, the full variable domain is KAGVTQTPRYLIKTRGQQVTLSCSPISGHRSVSWYQQTPGQGLQFLFEYFSETQRNKGNFPGRFSGRQFSNSRSEMNVSTLELGDSALYLCASSWLYTGELFFGEGSRLTVL.